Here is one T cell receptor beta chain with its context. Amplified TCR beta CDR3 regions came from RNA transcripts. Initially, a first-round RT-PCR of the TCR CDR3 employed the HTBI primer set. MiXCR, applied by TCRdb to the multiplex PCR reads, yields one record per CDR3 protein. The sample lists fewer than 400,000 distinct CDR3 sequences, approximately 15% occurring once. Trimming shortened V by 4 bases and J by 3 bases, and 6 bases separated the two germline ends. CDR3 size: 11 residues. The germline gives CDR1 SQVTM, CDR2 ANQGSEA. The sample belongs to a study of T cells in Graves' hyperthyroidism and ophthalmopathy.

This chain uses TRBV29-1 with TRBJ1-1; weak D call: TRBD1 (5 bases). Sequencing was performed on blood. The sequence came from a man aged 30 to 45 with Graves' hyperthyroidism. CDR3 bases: TGCAGCGTTGTAGGGGACACTGAAGCTTTCTTT. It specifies CSVVGDTEAFF.